The 29 T cell receptor beta chains below were found in one sample sequenced in a study of blood T cell repertoires in COVID-19. The data were produced by immunoSEQ multiplex PCR, yet TCRdb's version contains in-frame clones alone and is incomplete. The repertoire has 65,000 to 85,000 clones, 75% to 90% of them found once; the top ten carry around 2.6%. The sample comprised peripheral blood. The origin of the receptors is a human donor in a cohort sampled during active COVID-19.

This clone was seen only once. The chain is built from TRBV24-1 and TRBJ1-5, with 8 bases that match TRBD1. This CDR3 is 12 amino acids long. Germline loops: CDR1 KGHDR, CDR2 SFDVKD. V lost 10 bases and J lost 9; bases outside the gene matches: 7. CDR3 in amino acids: CATGQGGMPQHF. CDR3 DNA sequence: TGTGCCACTGGACAGGGTGGAATGCCCCAGCATTTT.

The V call is TRBV7-9, the J call TRBJ1-1; tentative D call: TRBD1 (5 bases). Trimming cost V 5 bases and J 0 bases, with 22 bases left between them. Germline CDR1 and CDR2: SEHNR and FQNEAQ (reference sequence). The CDR3 has 18 amino acids. In nucleotides, the CDR3 is TGTGCCAGCAGCCCCGTGGCAGGGCGCAGTGGTATGAACACTGAAGCTTTCTTT. This sequence encodes CASSPVAGRSGMNTEAFF.

The rearrangement joins TRBV3-1 (or the pseudogene TRBV3-2) to TRBJ2-3; 8 positions match TRBD2. Unmatched junction bases numbered 6, after V lost 8 bases and J lost 2 bases. This CDR3 comprises 14 residues. Germline V lookup: CDR1 LGHDT, CDR2 YNNKEL (reference sequence). For the CDR3, the DNA is TGTGCCAGCTCCAGCGGGAGTAACACAGATACGCAGTATTTT. Its translation: CASSSGSNTDTQYF.

The J gene is TRBJ2-7, the V gene TRBV7-2; tentatively, D is TRBD2 (6 bases). Trimming left V 5 bases short and J 2 bases short, with 13 bases between. Germline V CDR1 and CDR2: SGHTA, FQGNSA. CDR3 length: 14 residues. In DNA, the CDR3 is TGTGCCAGCAGCGGGGCGGGGAAACCCTACGAGCAGTACTTC. Translation gives CASSGAGKPYEQYF.

This clone was seen a single time. V usage is TRBV15 and J usage is TRBJ2-2; a possible D gene is TRBD2 (6 bases). This CDR3 spans 17 amino acids. Germline V CDR1 and CDR2: LNHNV, YYDKDF (reference sequence). Trimming took off 0 bases at V and 6 bases at J, with 17 bases between the two ends. The CDR3 DNA sequence: TGTGCCACCAGCAGAGATCTTCTGGAGGGGAAGGCCGGGGAGCTGTTTTTT. Its translation: CATSRDLLEGKAGELFF.

The chain is built from TRBV7-8 and TRBJ2-1; a possible D gene is TRBD1 (6 bases). With 1 base removed from V and 13 bases from J, the gap between germline ends came to 14 bases. The CDR3 has 13 amino acids. Germline CDR1 and CDR2: SGHVS and FQNEAQ. CDR3 coding DNA: TGTGCCAGCAGCTTAGGGACAGACACTTACCAGTTCTTC. Encoded protein: CASSLGTDTYQFF. The full variable domain, with the rest looked up from reference TRBV7-8 and TRBJ2-1, is GAGVSQSPRYKVAKRGQDVALRCDPISGHVSLFWYQQALGQGPEFLTYFQNEAQLDKSGLPSDRFFAERPEGSVSTLKIQRTQQEDSAVYLCASSLGTDTYQFFGPGTRLTVL.

The V call is TRBV15, the J call TRBJ2-1; TRBD1 agrees at 9 bases. With V trimmed by 1 base and J by 6 bases, 7 bases remained unmatched. This CDR3 comprises 16 residues. Per germline, CDR1 LNHNV and CDR2 YYDKDF (reference sequence). CDR3 amino acids: CATSRAGDRDTNEQFF. The CDR3 DNA sequence: TGTGCCACCAGCAGAGCCGGGGACAGGGACACCAATGAGCAGTTCTTC.

The V gene is TRBV11-2, the J gene TRBJ2-7, with 11 bases that match TRBD1. Germline values: CDR1 SGHAT, CDR2 FQNNGV. CDR3 length equals 14 residues. The trim removed 4 bases at V and 5 bases at J, leaving 4 bases unmatched. CDR3 protein: CASSSDRGRNEQYF. As DNA, the CDR3 is TGTGCCAGCAGCTCGGACAGGGGGCGCAACGAGCAGTACTTC.

The chain recombines TRBV19 with TRBJ1-4, with D possibly matching TRBD1 (5 bases). The CDR3 contains 14 residues. The germline CDR1 and CDR2 sequences are LNHDA and SQIVND (reference sequence). V lost 5 bases to trimming and J lost 2 bases, with 9 bases between them. In DNA form, the CDR3 reads TGTGCCAGTAGTGTGGGACTTACTAATGAAAAACTGTTTTTT. It translates to CASSVGLTNEKLFF.

V and J are TRBV7-8 and TRBJ2-1, with D maybe TRBD1 (6 bases). The germline gives CDR1 SGHVS, CDR2 FQNEAQ. Trimming cost V 8 bases and J 6 bases, with 20 bases left between them. The CDR3 is 15 residues long. This chain's CDR3 is CASRLTGFRPNEQFF. CDR3 sequence (DNA): TGTGCCAGCCGCCTGACAGGTTTTCGTCCCAATGAGCAGTTCTTC. The variable domain in full, completed from reference TRBV7-8 and TRBJ2-1, reads GAGVSQSPRYKVAKRGQDVALRCDPISGHVSLFWYQQALGQGPEFLTYFQNEAQLDKSGLPSDRFFAERPEGSVSTLKIQRTQQEDSAVYLCASRLTGFRPNEQFFGPGTRLTVL.

The chain uses TRBV7-8 and TRBJ2-1; 7 nucleotides line up with TRBD2. Per germline, CDR1 SGHVS and CDR2 FQNEAQ. The trim removed 5 bases at V and 0 bases at J, leaving 19 bases unmatched. CDR3 length: 20 residues. The DNA of the CDR3 is TGTGCCAGCAGCACCCCCCCAACCCACTCGGGACTAAGCTCCTACAATGAGCAGTTCTTC. It translates to CASSTPPTHSGLSSYNEQFF.

V gene TRBV7-2 combines with J gene TRBJ1-2, with 7 positions matching TRBD1. There are 15 residues in the CDR3. The V gene's germline CDR1 is SGHTA and CDR2 FQGNSA. V dropped 4 bases and J dropped 4; count of bases not matched to a gene: 9. CDR3 sequence: CASSSNRGYSYGYTF. The CDR3 DNA is TGTGCCAGCAGCTCCAACAGGGGATATAGCTATGGCTACACCTTC.

The chain links TRBV2 to TRBJ2-5; possibly TRBD2 for D (5 bases). This CDR3 comprises 17 residues. The germline V gene has CDR1 SNHLY and CDR2 FYNNEI. Trimming left V 3 bases short and J 1 base short, with 18 bases between. The chain's CDR3 is CASSEIYLGGLQETQYF. The DNA for the CDR3 is TGTGCCAGCAGTGAGATCTACTTGGGCGGGCTCCAAGAGACCCAGTACTTC.

The chain is built from TRBV4-1 and TRBJ1-4; D is undetermined. V gave up 1 base and J gave up 6 bases, with 9 bases separating them. Germline V gene sequence: CDR1 MGHRA, CDR2 YSYEKL. This CDR3 has 14 amino acids. The CDR3 DNA sequence: TGCGCCAGCAGCCAAGCTCCTTCTGATGAAAAACTGTTTTTT. Translated, it gives CASSQAPSDEKLFF.

The rearrangement joins TRBV9 to TRBJ2-5; 8 nucleotides match TRBD1. The J segment lost 4 bases and the V segment lost 4 bases, leaving 9 bases of the junction unmatched. Germline V CDR1 and CDR2: SGDLS, YYNGEE. The CDR3 extends over 15 amino acids. The CDR3 spells CASSSTDRVTETQYF. The DNA for the CDR3 is TGTGCCAGCAGCTCTACGGACAGGGTAACAGAGACCCAGTACTTC.

The chain couples TRBV5-1 to TRBJ2-3, with D unclear. CDR3 length equals 13 residues. Germline CDR1 and CDR2: SGHRS and YFSETQ. V was shortened by 4 bases and J by 6 bases, with 12 bases between the two germline ends. In DNA, the CDR3 is TGCGCCAGCAGCCAACACTCCGGGGATACGCAGTATTTT. This encodes CASSQHSGDTQYF.

The chain links TRBV5-1 to TRBJ1-6; D gene ambiguous. The CDR3 spans 16 residues. Germline V gives CDR1 SGHRS, CDR2 YFSETQ. Trimming took off 0 bases at V and 2 bases at J, with 9 bases between the two ends. CDR3 coding DNA: TGCGCCAGCAGCTTGGACCAGGCCCCCTATAATTCACCCCTCCACTTT. Its translation: CASSLDQAPYNSPLHF.

The chain joins TRBV5-1 to TRBJ1-2, with 12 positions matching TRBD1. Germline CDR1 SGHRS, CDR2 YFSETQ. V was pared by 2 bases and J by 3 bases, with 5 bases of the junction left unmatched. CDR3 size: 16 residues. Here the CDR3 reads CASSFGTGGADYGYTF. The CDR3 nucleotides read TGCGCCAGCAGCTTCGGGACAGGGGGCGCTGACTATGGCTACACCTTC.

The chain uses TRBV2 and TRBJ2-6; 7 nucleotides agree with TRBD2. In germline, CDR1 is SNHLY, CDR2 FYNNEI. The J segment lost 2 bases and the V segment lost 4 bases, leaving 8 bases of the junction unmatched. This CDR3 has 17 residues. The CDR3 sequence: CASSGLGGSTGANVLTF. CDR3 bases: TGTGCCAGCAGTGGGCTCGGCGGGAGTACTGGGGCCAACGTCCTGACTTTC. Looking up the rest from reference TRBV2 and TRBJ2-6 gives the full variable domain: EPEVTQTPSHQVTQMGQEVILRCVPISNHLYFYWYRQILGQKVEFLVSFYNNEISEKSEIFDDQFSVERPDGSNFTLKIRSTKLEDSAMYFCASSGLGGSTGANVLTFGAGSRLTVL.

This chain connects TRBV29-1 to TRBJ2-7, with TRBD1 matching over 9 bases. Per germline, CDR1 SQVTM and CDR2 ANQGSEA. The CDR3 extends over 13 amino acids. The V gene end was trimmed by 4 bases and the J gene end by 6 bases; junction bases not matched to a gene: 7. For the CDR3, the DNA is TGCAGCGTTGGGGACAGGGACCACGGCGAGCAGTACTTC. Translation: CSVGDRDHGEQYF.

This clone was seen only once. The chain has TRBV7-2 and TRBJ2-7; D is unclear. Trimming left V 0 bases short and J 2 bases short, with 8 bases between. The germline V gene has CDR1 SGHTA and CDR2 FQGNSA. The CDR3 sequence is 14 residues long. The CDR3 coding sequence is TGTGCCAGCAGCTTAGCGCCACTTACCTACGAGCAGTACTTC. Translated, it gives CASSLAPLTYEQYF.

The J gene is TRBJ2-2, the V gene TRBV9; TRBD2 is a possible D gene (6 bases). Germline CDR1 and CDR2: SGDLS and YYNGEE. V lost 0 bases to trimming and J lost 3 bases, with 9 bases between them. This CDR3 has 15 amino acids. For the CDR3, the DNA is TGTGCCAGCAGCGTAGACGGGAGAGACACCGGGGAGCTGTTTTTT. This sequence encodes CASSVDGRDTGELFF.

This clone was observed a single time. The chain employs TRBV7-8 and TRBJ2-7, with D unresolved. Germline V gives CDR1 SGHVS, CDR2 FQNEAQ. V was shortened by 2 bases and J by 2 bases, with 16 bases between the two germline ends. The CDR3 length is 16 residues. The CDR3 sequence is CASSLPPNAPTYEQYF. Written as DNA, the CDR3 is TGTGCCAGCAGCTTACCCCCTAACGCTCCCACCTACGAGCAGTACTTC.

V and J are TRBV19 and TRBJ2-5; possible D gene TRBD1, 6 bases. The CDR3 length is 17 residues. With 3 bases removed from V and 0 bases from J, the gap between germline ends came to 17 bases. CDR1 is LNHDA, CDR2 SQIVND, per germline (reference sequence). The CDR3 protein is CASSMGWTATYQETQYF. In nucleotides, the CDR3 is TGTGCCAGTAGTATGGGCTGGACAGCAACCTACCAAGAGACCCAGTACTTC.

This clone was observed once. The chain combines TRBV2 with TRBJ1-3; D uncertain. The CDR3 contains 10 residues. Between the trimmed V and J ends, which lost 8 bases and 4 bases, there was a span of 3 bases. In germline, CDR1 is SNHLY, CDR2 FYNNEI. The CDR3: CASEGNTIYF. The CDR3 DNA reads TGTGCCAGCGAGGGAAACACCATATATTTT.

The chain has TRBV20-1 and TRBJ1-1; 7 bases fit TRBD1. Unmatched junction bases numbered 12, after V lost 3 bases and J lost 11 bases. The CDR3 loop spans 13 amino acids. Looked up from germline, CDR1 is DFQATT and CDR2 is SNEGSKA (reference sequence). The CDR3 DNA is TGCAGTGCTAGTCAGACAGGGAACCCGGGGGCTTTCTTT. Translated, it gives CSASQTGNPGAFF.

V usage is TRBV5-6 and J usage is TRBJ1-1; tentatively, D is TRBD1 (6 bases). V was trimmed by 0 bases and J by 4 bases, leaving 13 bases between them. The germline CDR1 and CDR2 sequences are SGHDT and YYEEEE. This CDR3 contains 15 residues. The CDR3 nucleotides read TGTGCCAGCAGCTTGGGTGTCAGGGGAGTCACTGAAGCTTTCTTT. It is translated as CASSLGVRGVTEAFF.

The V and J genes are TRBV7-9 and TRBJ1-2; D might be TRBD1 (6 bases). The V end was cut by 5 bases, the J end by 6 bases, with 16 bases between. This CDR3 is built from 14 residues. Germline CDR1 is SEHNR and CDR2 is FQNEAQ (reference sequence). The CDR3 nucleotides are TGTGCCAGCAGCGCAAGGACAGCCGGGCATGGCTACACCTTC. This codes for CASSARTAGHGYTF. Filled out from reference TRBV7-9 and TRBJ1-2, the complete variable domain reads DTGVSQNPRHKITKRGQNVTFRCDPISEHNRLYWYRQTLGQGPEFLTYFQNEAQLEKSRLLSDRFSAERPKGSFSTLEIQRTEQGDSAMYLCASSARTAGHGYTFGSGTRLTVV.

The chain has TRBV6-5 and TRBJ1-4; the D gene is possibly TRBD1 (5 bases). Germline CDR1 and CDR2: MNHEY and SVGAGI. The V gene lost 6 bases and the J gene lost 3 bases, with 11 bases spanning the gap. This CDR3 is 14 amino acids long. CDR3 sequence: CASSRRQSNEKLFF. As DNA, the CDR3 is TGTGCCAGCAGCCGTCGACAGTCTAATGAAAAACTGTTTTTT.